This T cell receptor (beta chain) was identified in a study of blood T cells in healthy people across ages. PBMCs were isolated at a quantity of at least 7 million per sample. No fewer than 6 micrograms of total RNA were isolated from every sample. A word on this clonotype: The antigen remains unidentified.

Points from the study as a whole: Per million T cells, the diversity of TCR beta decreased roughly linearly as age advanced.

A sample-barcoded 5' primer and a J-beta primer mix were used in a second PCR of about 6 to 11 cycles. At least 2.5 million CDR3-containing paired-end reads were obtained per sample. Using its own MiXCR run on the 5' RACE reads, TCRdb lists one record per CDR3 protein. The sample comprises under 800,000 distinct CDR3 sequences, roughly 44% of which are singletons, and 20% to 25% rests with the top ten. V dropped 3 bases and J dropped 6 bases, with 11 bases sitting between them. The CDR3 extends over 13 amino acids. The V gene's germline CDR1 is DFQATT and CDR2 SNEGSKA (reference sequence). The clonotype was recovered from a woman aged 55-70 years in good health. Material: blood. This chain links TRBV20-1 with TRBJ1-4; no clear D gene. CDR3: CSARKGSDEKLFF. The CDR3 DNA reads TGCAGTGCTAGGAAAGGGTCGGATGAAAAACTGTTTTTT.